These T cell receptor beta chains were read from a single sample in a study of patients and donors after allogeneic stem cell transplantation. One entry per CDR3 protein, called by TCRdb with MiXCR from the RT-PCR reads. This repertoire shows tens of thousands of distinct CDR3 sequences, roughly a third found once; its top ten account for approximately 82%. Sequencing was carried out using blood, either unsorted or a sorted T cell fraction (not recorded which). These receptors all come from a human donor who was either an allogeneic HSCT recipient or a stem cell or donor lymphocyte infusion donor (not recorded which). It is not recorded whose cells these are; they may come from a transplant donor. CDR3s include the opening cysteine and the closing phenylalanine or tryptophan. Each record gives: D gene, V gene, J gene, clone size, CDR3 protein, CDR3 DNA. A D gene is named only where the DNA matches it firmly. Rows may omit the clone size; those that give it use once, few, many or a size class.

NA	TRBV12-3/TRBV12-4	TRBJ1-1	few	CASSFWSREAFF	TGTGCCAGCAGTTTTTGGAGCAGGGAAGCTTTCTTT
NA	TRBV9	TRBJ1-4	NA	CASSKGQTNEKLFF	TGTGCCAGCAGTAAGGGGCAGACTAATGAAAAACTGTTTTTT
NA	TRBV7-9	TRBJ1-1	once	CASSSQGWNTEAFF	TGTGCCAGCAGCTCACAGGGCTGGAACACTGAAGCTTTCTTT
TRBD1	TRBV5-1	TRBJ1-1	few	CASSHGQENTEAFF	TGCGCCAGCAGCCACGGACAGGAGAACACTGAAGCTTTCTTT
NA	TRBV29-1	TRBJ1-3	NA	CSVERTDGNTIYF	TGCAGCGTTGAACGGACAGATGGAAACACCATATATTTT
NA	TRBV7-2	TRBJ1-1	few	CASSTIMNTEAFF	TGTGCCAGCAGCACTATCATGAACACTGAAGCTTTCTTT
TRBD1	TRBV7-7	TRBJ1-5	NA	CASSSKDREFVNQPQHF	TGTGCCAGCAGCTCAAAGGACAGGGAATTTGTCAATCAGCCCCAGCATTTT
TRBD2	TRBV7-8	TRBJ2-2	few	CASSPEPTSANTGELFF	TGTGCCAGCAGCCCCGAACCCACTAGCGCGAACACCGGGGAGCTGTTTTTT
NA	TRBV4-2	TRBJ2-7	NA	CASNQGGAGAYEQYF	TGTGCCAGCAACCAGGGGGGAGCAGGGGCCTACGAGCAGTACTTC
NA	TRBV12-3/TRBV12-4	TRBJ2-3	NA	CAASGPWGDTQYF	TGTGCCGCCAGCGGGCCCTGGGGAGATACGCAGTATTTT
TRBD2	TRBV7-2	TRBJ2-1	NA	CASSPHSPSGSYNEQFF	TGTGCCAGCAGCCCACACTCTCCTAGCGGGAGTTACAATGAGCAGTTCTTC
TRBD2	TRBV20-1	TRBJ2-3	few	CSAGASGRDGTDTQYF	TGCAGTGCTGGGGCAAGCGGGAGAGACGGCACAGATACGCAGTATTTT
TRBD2	TRBV24-1	TRBJ2-5	many	CATSDSGDYPPTQYF	TGTGCCACCAGTGATTCGGGGGACTATCCACCGACCCAGTACTTC
TRBD1	TRBV29-1	TRBJ1-2	many	CSVEVTGGRYGYTF	TGCAGCGTTGAAGTGACAGGGGGCCGCTATGGCTACACCTTC
NA	TRBV29-1	TRBJ2-3	NA	CSAASGPTQYF	TGCAGCGCCGCGTCAGGGCCTACGCAGTATTTT
TRBD2	TRBV5-4	TRBJ2-1	NA	CASSLLAGDALGNNEQFF	TGTGCCAGCAGCTTACTAGCGGGGGACGCTTTAGGAAACAATGAGCAGTTCTTC
NA	TRBV15	TRBJ1-5	NA	CATSRDTGLVRQPQHF	TGTGCCACCAGCAGAGACACGGGTTTAGTTCGTCAGCCCCAGCATTTT
NA	TRBV12-3/TRBV12-4	TRBJ1-5	few	CASSLDNSNQPQHF	TGTGCCAGCAGTTTGGACAATAGCAATCAGCCCCAGCATTTT
NA	TRBV12-3/TRBV12-4	TRBJ1-1	NA	CASGLTGDPGAFF	TGTGCCAGCGGACTGACAGGAGACCCTGGGGCTTTCTTT
NA	TRBV18	TRBJ2-5	few	CASSSEETQYF	TGTGCCAGCTCATCGGAAGAGACCCAGTACTTC
NA	TRBV12-3/TRBV12-4	TRBJ1-1	NA	CASSFTHSEAFF	TGTGCCAGCAGTTTTACCCACAGTGAAGCTTTCTTT
TRBD1	TRBV5-1	TRBJ1-6	NA	CASSLIDRDGSPLHF	TGCGCCAGCAGCTTGATCGACAGGGATGGCTCACCCCTCCACTTT
NA	TRBV20-1	TRBJ1-5	few	CSARRIGGAGNQPQHF	TGCAGTGCTAGGAGAATTGGGGGCGCGGGCAATCAGCCCCAGCATTTT
NA	TRBV20-1	TRBJ1-1	few	CSATHYVADVEAFF	TGCAGTGCTACACATTATGTCGCTGACGTTGAAGCTTTCTTT
NA	TRBV6-5	TRBJ1-1	NA	CASSYGPGSVGNTEAFF	TGTGCCAGCAGTTACGGCCCAGGGTCGGTTGGGAACACTGAAGCTTTCTTT
NA	TRBV15	TRBJ1-2	many	CATSPDSSYGYTF	TGTGCCACCAGCCCCGACAGTTCCTATGGCTACACCTTC
NA	TRBV7-2	TRBJ1-5	many	CASSIGRGRQPQHF	TGTGCCAGCAGTATCGGACGGGGGCGTCAGCCCCAGCATTTT
NA	TRBV15	TRBJ2-3	NA	CATSRDVERDTQYF	TGTGCCACCAGCAGGGATGTGGAGAGGGATACGCAGTATTTT
TRBD1	TRBV19	TRBJ2-2	NA	CASSSPGQLFTGELFF	TGTGCCAGTAGTTCACCGGGACAGCTTTTCACCGGGGAGCTGTTTTTT
NA	TRBV30	TRBJ1-1	NA	CAWRARWTEAFF	TGTGCCTGGAGGGCACGGTGGACTGAAGCTTTCTTT
NA	TRBV4-3	TRBJ2-7	many	CASSLERGELYEQYF	TGCGCCAGCAGCCTAGAGAGAGGGGAACTCTACGAGCAGTACTTC
TRBD2	TRBV12-3/TRBV12-4	TRBJ2-1	NA	CASSPSRLAGDRKYNEQFF	TGTGCCAGCAGTCCTTCTCGACTAGCGGGGGACCGGAAGTACAATGAGCAGTTCTTC
NA	TRBV4-3	TRBJ1-6	NA	CASSPVLRGGISYNSPLHF	TGCGCCAGCAGCCCTGTCCTCAGGGGTGGTATCTCCTATAATTCACCCCTCCACTTT
TRBD1	TRBV7-2	TRBJ1-1	NA	CASSTGAMNTEAFF	TGTGCCAGCAGCACAGGGGCCATGAACACTGAAGCTTTCTTT
NA	TRBV6-4	TRBJ2-5	many	CASSEFPGGETQYF	TGTGCCAGCAGTGAGTTTCCCGGTGGGGAGACCCAGTACTTC
NA	TRBV6-1	TRBJ1-1	NA	CASSATGGNTEAFF	TGTGCCAGCAGTGCGACAGGCGGGAACACTGAAGCTTTCTTT
NA	TRBV7-9	TRBJ1-1	NA	CASSFGSTEAFF	TGTGCCAGCAGCTTCGGGAGCACTGAAGCTTTCTTT
NA	TRBV29-1	TRBJ1-1	few	CSVYTGWAEAFF	TGCAGCGTTTATACAGGGTGGGCTGAAGCTTTCTTT
NA	TRBV25-1	TRBJ1-2	few	CASSDHRVLGYTF	TGTGCCAGCAGTGACCACAGGGTATTGGGCTACACCTTC
NA	TRBV12-5	TRBJ1-1	NA	CASGLVRNTEAFF	TGTGCTAGTGGTTTGGTTCGAAACACTGAAGCTTTCTTT
NA	TRBV5-8	TRBJ2-1	NA	CASSLYSGGVGEQFF	TGTGCCAGCAGCTTGTACAGCGGCGGGGTGGGTGAGCAGTTCTTC
NA	TRBV7-9	TRBJ1-1	NA	CASSLRVRAYTEAFF	TGTGCCAGCAGCTTAAGGGTCAGGGCTTACACTGAAGCTTTCTTT
NA	TRBV5-1	TRBJ2-7	few	CASSLRTDPYEQYF	TGCGCCAGCAGCTTAAGGACAGACCCCTACGAGCAGTACTTC
TRBD1	TRBV6-5	TRBJ1-2	NA	CASRFPGGEIYGYTF	TGTGCCAGCAGATTCCCAGGGGGCGAAATTTATGGCTACACCTTC
NA	TRBV20-1	TRBJ1-5	NA	CSARGPDYQPQHF	TGCAGTGCTAGGGGACCAGATTATCAGCCCCAGCATTTT
NA	TRBV12-3/TRBV12-4	TRBJ1-2	NA	CASSFAGTFYGYTF	TGTGCCAGCAGTTTTGCCGGGACTTTCTATGGCTACACCTTC
NA	TRBV20-1	TRBJ1-4	NA	CSATGNWKSGKLFF	TGCAGTGCAACAGGGAACTGGAAGTCTGGAAAACTGTTTTTT
NA	TRBV6-2/TRBV6-3	TRBJ2-5	NA	CASSSWETQYF	TGTGCCAGCAGTTCCTGGGAGACCCAGTACTTC
NA	TRBV7-2	TRBJ2-3	NA	CATTRYGGTSTDTQYF	TGTGCCACCACTCGCTATGGCGGCACTAGCACAGATACGCAGTATTTT
NA	TRBV4-2	TRBJ2-5	NA	CASSHPDSRETQYF	TGTGCCAGCAGCCATCCGGACAGCCGGGAGACCCAGTACTTC
NA	TRBV7-2	TRBJ1-1	NA	CASSLQDVAMNTEAFF	TGTGCCAGCAGCTTACAAGACGTGGCCATGAACACTGAAGCTTTCTTT
NA	TRBV11-2	TRBJ1-4	many	CASSLNGYSEKLFF	TGTGCCAGCAGCTTGAACGGGTATTCTGAAAAACTGTTTTTT
TRBD1	TRBV18	TRBJ1-6	few	CASSRQGSSYNSPLHF	TGTGCCAGCTCACGACAGGGGAGCTCCTATAATTCACCCCTCCACTTT